The subject of this entry is one T cell receptor (beta chain). The sample belongs to a study of blood T cell repertoires in COVID-19. Study-wide context: Specimens from acute and convalescent COVID-19 originated in the United States, Italy and Spain. The analysed material was cDNA or gDNA that came from T cells, B-cell-depleted T cells, or PBMCs.

Trimming took 0 bases from V and 2 from J, leaving 18 bases between them. Germline CDR1 reads SEHNR; CDR2 reads FQNEAQ (reference sequence). The CDR3 totals 18 residues. Methods used by the authors: Estimation of nucleated cell counts was performed using reference gene primer amplification. Assay: immunoSEQ multiplex PCR; the TCRdb copy retains only in-frame clones and omits some. The V and J calls and the clone size are those of that table, but D and trimming were determined from the DNA. The table records about 71,000 clones, 82% of them present only once. This TCR was sampled from a woman aged 80 or over with acute or convalescent COVID-19. Specimen: peripheral blood. The rearrangement joins TRBV7-9 to TRBJ2-3; D possibly corresponds to TRBD2 (5 bases). CDR3 sequence reads: CASSLADWTVLNTDTQYF. The DNA of the CDR3 is TGTGCCAGCAGCTTAGCGGACTGGACGGTGCTCAACACAGATACGCAGTATTTT.